This T cell receptor beta chain stems from a study of blood T cell repertoires in COVID-19. On the study more broadly: Samples representing acute and convalescent COVID-19 were sourced from the United States, Italy and Spain. Nucleic acid was either cDNA or gDNA, and it came from T cells, B-cell-depleted T cells, or PBMCs.

V was pared by 3 bases and J by 8 bases, with 13 bases between. CDR1 is LGHNA and CDR2 is YNFKEQ in the germline V gene. CDR3 size: 13 residues. Authors' processing steps: Estimation of nucleated cell counts was performed using reference gene primer amplification. Profiled with immunoSEQ multiplex PCR; TCRdb holds only in-frame clones, not every one. V and J calls and clone size come straight from that table; D and trimming were deduced from the DNA. Of over 200,000 clones detected, approximately 86% appear once; the ten largest clones hold about 1.5%. This TCR derives from a man aged 18 to 29 with active or convalescent COVID-19. The chain has TRBV4-2 and TRBJ1-2; D might be TRBD1 (5 bases). The material sequenced was peripheral blood. The CDR3: CASSQVGAQGYTF. In nucleotides, the CDR3 is TGTGCCAGCAGCCAGGTAGGGGCTCAGGGCTACACCTTC.